This T cell receptor (beta chain) was found in a study of beta chain features in type 1 diabetes. The sample holds a few counts of this clone. Its antigen is unknown. Looked up from germline, CDR1 is GTSNPN and CDR2 is SVGIG (reference sequence). The CDR3 runs 13 residues. The ends lost 2 bases at V and 4 bases at J; junction bases unmatched: 5. General study results and limits: Shorter TCRB CDR3s, moderately but significantly so, were found in Type 1 diabetes patients in all four CD4+ subsets. Patients with type 1 diabetes showed fewer VDJ junction insertions and more deletions.

Every isolated RNA sample was fully reverse transcribed, so sequencing captured expressed TCRB transcripts. Sequenced by immunoSEQ multiplex PCR; TCRdb stores in-frame clones only, minus some. The repertoire holds around 400,000 clones, with roughly 13% as singletons. Based on CD45RO/CCR7/CD25/CD127/CD95/CD27, CD4+ regulatory, stem cell-like memory, naive and central memory cells were sorted. Without exception, sorted populations had purity beyond 95%. The specimen was naive CD4+ T cells from blood. The chain combines TRBV30 with TRBJ2-7, with 7 nucleotides matching TRBD1. The receptor was derived from a man between 18 and 35 years old in good health. The DNA for the CDR3 is TGTGCCTGGAGTCTAGGGGGCCGGTACGAGCAGTACTTC. It encodes CAWSLGGRYEQYF.